The 15 T cell receptor beta chains reported below all come from one sample, sequenced in a study of CD8+CD57+ T cells in acquired aplastic anemia. Genomic DNA, the template, was used for profiling of the TCR beta VDJ and CDR3. TCRdb re-called the reads with MiXCR, one entry per CDR3 protein. This sample carries hundreds of thousands of distinct CDR3 sequences, roughly 50% of them seen once, and the ten largest clones take under 8.5%. The source material was sorted CD4+, CD8+, or CD8+CD57+ T cells (not recorded which) from PBMCs. The receptors stem from a human donor with severe aplastic anemia or a healthy control (not recorded which).

The chain recombines TRBV5-1 with TRBJ2-7; 9 nucleotides agree with TRBD2. This CDR3 has 12 residues. Germline CDR1 is SGHRS and CDR2 is YFSETQ. V shed 0 bases, J shed 11 bases, and the junction held 3 bases outside the gene matches. DNA for the CDR3: TGCGCCAGCAGCTTGGTGGCGGGGGGGGAGTACTTC. Encoded protein: CASSLVAGGEYF.

The J gene is TRBJ1-1, the V gene TRBV19; a possible D gene is TRBD1 (6 bases). This CDR3 comprises 15 residues. V lost 5 bases, J lost 2 bases, and 15 bases lay in between. Per the germline V gene, CDR1 is LNHDA and CDR2 is SQIVND (reference sequence). CDR3 DNA: TGTGCCAGTAGTTTGGGGGGCATGATAAACACTGAAGCTTTCTTT. Its translation: CASSLGGMINTEAFF.

The chain employs TRBV9 and TRBJ1-1; D ambiguous. The CDR3 covers 12 residues. In germline, CDR1 is SGDLS, CDR2 YYNGEE. V was pared by 4 bases and J by 8 bases, with 12 bases between. The CDR3 bases are TGTGCCAGCAGCCCGGGTGGTCTCGAAGCTTTCTTT. Protein product: CASSPGGLEAFF. Using reference TRBV9 and TRBJ1-1 for the parts outside the CDR3, the full variable domain is DSGVTQTPKHLITATGQRVTLRCSPRSGDLSVYWYQQSLDQGLQFLIQYYNGEERAKGNILERFSAQQFPDLHSELNLSSLELGDSALYFCASSPGGLEAFFGQGTRLTVV.

This clonotype turned up a few times. The chain uses TRBV10-3 and TRBJ1-1; 9 bases align to TRBD1. The CDR3 sequence is 16 residues long. V was clipped by 10 bases and J by 1 base; unmatched bases: 13. Per the germline V gene, CDR1 is ENHRY and CDR2 is SYGVKD. The CDR3 DNA follows: TGTGCCAGCAGCGCTGGGGGACAGGGTGCGAACACTGAAGCTTTCTTT. It is translated as CASSAGGQGANTEAFF.

In its sample, this clonotype was seen many times. The V gene is TRBV15, the J gene TRBJ2-7; D is uncertain. Germline CDR1 reads LNHNV; CDR2 reads YYDKDF (reference sequence). CDR3 length: 16 amino acids. Trimming pared 0 bases from V and 4 bases from J, leaving 16 bases between. CDR3 region: CATSRDLGLNKYEQYF. As DNA, the CDR3 is TGTGCCACCAGCAGAGATTTGGGCCTTAACAAGTACGAGCAGTACTTC.

The V and J genes are TRBV25-1 and TRBJ1-3; 7 positions match TRBD1. The J segment lost 1 base and the V segment lost 10 bases, leaving 7 bases of the junction unmatched. Germline V gene lookup returns CDR1 MGHDK and CDR2 SYGVNS. The CDR3 is 14 amino acids. The CDR3: CATLTGLSGNTIYF. Written as DNA, the CDR3 is TGTGCCACCTTGACAGGGTTATCTGGAAACACCATATATTTT.

Here the CDR3 reads CSASRGTGSDTQYF. CDR3 nucleotide sequence: TGCAGTGCTAGTAGGGGGACAGGGTCTGATACGCAGTATTTT. The chain combines TRBV20-1 with TRBJ2-3; 9 nucleotides match TRBD1. Germline values: CDR1 DFQATT, CDR2 SNEGSKA (reference sequence). Unmatched junction bases numbered 7, after V lost 3 bases and J lost 6 bases. The CDR3 is 14 residues long.

In this sample, this clonotype turned up many times. This chain connects TRBV7-8 to TRBJ2-5; 10 bases are shared with TRBD2. This CDR3 contains 16 residues. Looked up from germline, CDR1 is SGHVS and CDR2 is FQNEAQ. V lost 4 bases, J lost 1 base, and 6 bases stayed unmatched. DNA for the CDR3: TGTGCCAGCAGCTCAAAGCGGGGGGGCATCCAAGAGACCCAGTACTTC. Its protein product is CASSSKRGGIQETQYF.

A remark on this clonotype: A much larger clone sits a single nucleotide away, making a read error possible. The rearrangement links TRBV6-5 to TRBJ2-7, with 7 bases matching TRBD1. Germline V CDR1 and CDR2: MNHEY, SVGAGI. The CDR3 is made up of 13 amino acids. V was clipped by 5 bases and J by 9 bases; unmatched bases: 10. CDR3 in DNA: TGTGCCAGCAGTCGACAGGGACCAGGCGGGCAGTACTTC. This sequence encodes CASSRQGPGGQYF.

The V and J genes are TRBV5-1 and TRBJ2-3; 9 bases are a match to TRBD2. With V trimmed by 2 bases and J by 6 bases, 4 bases remained unmatched. Per germline, CDR1 SGHRS and CDR2 YFSETQ. The CDR3 loop spans 14 amino acids. CDR3 residues: CASSFIAGVDTQYF. The CDR3 DNA is TGCGCCAGCAGCTTCATAGCGGGAGTGGATACGCAGTATTTT.

About this clonotype: An end of the junction does not agree with germline; a read error may underlie this. The genes are TRBV2 and TRBJ1-4; D is unresolved. Germline V lookup: CDR1 SNHLY, CDR2 FYNNEI. CDR3 length: 14 amino acids. The DNA of the CDR3 is TGTGCCAGCAGTTCGACCATGCCTAATGAAAAACTGGTTTTT. Its protein product is CASSSTMPNEKLVF.

The V gene is TRBV6-2 or TRBV6-3, the J gene TRBJ1-2; weak D call: TRBD1 (5 bases). The germline CDR1 and CDR2 sequences are MNHEY and SVGEGT. CDR3 length: 14 residues. Between the trimmed V and J ends, which lost 1 base and 2 bases, there was a span of 8 bases. DNA of the CDR3: TGTGCCAGCAGTTACTGGCGGGGGAACTATGGCTACACCTTC. As protein: CASSYWRGNYGYTF.

This clonotype was seen a single time. J is TRBJ1-2 and V is TRBV9; 7 bases line up with TRBD1. The CDR3 covers 14 residues. V gave up 0 bases and J gave up 8 bases; unmatched junction bases: 7. Germline CDR1 SGDLS, CDR2 YYNGEE. CDR3 protein: CASSVATTGEGYTF. In nucleotides, the CDR3 is TGTGCCAGCAGCGTAGCAACAACAGGGGAGGGCTACACCTTC.

This clonotype occurred many times. V usage is TRBV7-8 and J usage is TRBJ1-1, with 7 bases lining up with TRBD1. This CDR3 region has 14 residues. Germline CDR1 and CDR2: SGHVS and FQNEAQ. With 3 bases clipped from V and 2 bases from J, the junction kept 3 bases outside the gene matches. As DNA, the CDR3 is TGTGCCAGCAGCTTGGGGACAGCAAACACTGAAGCTTTCTTT. The encoded protein is CASSLGTANTEAFF. The complete variable domain, with remaining parts taken from reference TRBV7-8 and TRBJ1-1, reads GAGVSQSPRYKVAKRGQDVALRCDPISGHVSLFWYQQALGQGPEFLTYFQNEAQLDKSGLPSDRFFAERPEGSVSTLKIQRTQQEDSAVYLCASSLGTANTEAFFGQGTRLTVV.

This clonotype was detected once. The conserved phenylalanine or tryptophan is not found at the CDR3 terminus, so this likely reflects a read error. The DNA is left out, because the CDR3 cannot be placed on it with certainty; the CDR3 is given as TCRdb lists it. The V gene is TRBV20-1, the J gene TRBJ2-7; the table's TRBD1 call for D was not verified on the DNA. Including both end residues, the CDR3 is 15 amino acids long. Germline CDR1 reads DFQATT; CDR2 reads SNEGSKA (reference sequence). Here the CDR3 reads CSAPSPQGAVVEQYC.